The following is a T cell receptor beta chain sequence with its context. There are 18 residues in the CDR3. The V gene's germline CDR1 is KGHDR and CDR2 SFDVKD. The J segment lost 0 bases and the V segment lost 5 bases, leaving 7 bases of the junction unmatched. TCRdb re-analysed the RT-PCR reads in MiXCR, keeping a single row per CDR3 protein. The data hold almost 700,000 distinct CDR3 sequences, with approximately 15% observed a single time. The chain links TRBV24-1 to TRBJ2-2; TRBD2 agrees at 11 bases. Sequences were obtained from memory CD4+ T cells from blood. The clonotype originates from a female donor in good health, serving as a healthy control. This chain's CDR3 is CATSVNVAGGTNTGELFF. CDR3 nucleotides: TGTGCCACCAGTGTTAATGTAGCGGGAGGGACGAACACCGGGGAGCTGTTTTTT.